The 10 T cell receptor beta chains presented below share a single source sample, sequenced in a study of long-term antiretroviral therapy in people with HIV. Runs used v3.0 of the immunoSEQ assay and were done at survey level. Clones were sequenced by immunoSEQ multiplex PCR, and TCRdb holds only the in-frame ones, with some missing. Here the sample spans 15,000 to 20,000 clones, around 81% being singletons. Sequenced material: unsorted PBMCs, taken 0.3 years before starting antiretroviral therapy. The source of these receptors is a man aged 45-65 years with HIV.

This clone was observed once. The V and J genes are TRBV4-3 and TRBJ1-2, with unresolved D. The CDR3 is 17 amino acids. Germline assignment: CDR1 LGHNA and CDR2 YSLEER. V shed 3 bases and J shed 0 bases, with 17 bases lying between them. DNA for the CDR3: TGCGCCAGCAGCCAGTCAAGTGCTGAGCAAGCTAACTATGGCTACACCTTC. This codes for CASSQSSAEQANYGYTF.

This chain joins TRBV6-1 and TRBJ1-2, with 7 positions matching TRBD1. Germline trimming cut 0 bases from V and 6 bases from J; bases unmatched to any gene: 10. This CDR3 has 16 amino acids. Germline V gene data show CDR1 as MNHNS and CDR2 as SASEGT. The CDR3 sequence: CASSEAGYGTADGYTF. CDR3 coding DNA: TGTGCCAGCAGTGAAGCGGGGTATGGGACAGCGGATGGCTACACCTTC.

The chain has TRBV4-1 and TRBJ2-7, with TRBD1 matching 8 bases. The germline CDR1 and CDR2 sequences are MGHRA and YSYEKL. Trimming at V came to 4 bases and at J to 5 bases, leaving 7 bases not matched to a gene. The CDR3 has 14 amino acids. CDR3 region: CASSRRQGLDEQYF. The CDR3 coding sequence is TGCGCCAGCAGCCGCCGACAGGGGTTGGACGAGCAGTACTTC.

The CDR3 nucleotides read TGTGCCAGCAGCTTACCACAGGGAGTCCACGAGCAGTACTTC. Amino acids: CASSLPQGVHEQYF. The chain is built from TRBV7-8 and TRBJ2-7, with D possibly TRBD1 on 6 matching bases. Per the germline V gene, CDR1 is SGHVS and CDR2 is FQNEAQ. V was shortened by 2 bases and J by 5 bases, with 13 bases between the two germline ends. The CDR3 has 14 amino acids.

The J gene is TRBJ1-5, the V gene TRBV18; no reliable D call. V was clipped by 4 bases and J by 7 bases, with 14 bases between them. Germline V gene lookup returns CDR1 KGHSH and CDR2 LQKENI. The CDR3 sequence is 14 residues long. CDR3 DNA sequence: TGTGCCAGCTCACTGGGCGAGCCTAGGCAGCCCCAGCATTTT. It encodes CASSLGEPRQPQHF. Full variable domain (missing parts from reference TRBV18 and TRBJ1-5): NAGVMQNPRHLVRRRGQEARLRCSPMKGHSHVYWYRQLPEEGLKFMVYLQKENIIDESGMPKERFSAEFPKEGPSILRIQQVVRGDSAAYFCASSLGEPRQPQHFGDGTRLSIL.

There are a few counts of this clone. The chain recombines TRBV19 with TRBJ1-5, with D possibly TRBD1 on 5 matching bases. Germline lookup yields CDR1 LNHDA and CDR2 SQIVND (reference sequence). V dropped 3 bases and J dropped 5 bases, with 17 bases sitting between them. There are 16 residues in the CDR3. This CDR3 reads CASSIISGEGYQPQHF. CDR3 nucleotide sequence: TGTGCCAGTAGTATCATCTCGGGGGAGGGTTATCAGCCCCAGCATTTT.

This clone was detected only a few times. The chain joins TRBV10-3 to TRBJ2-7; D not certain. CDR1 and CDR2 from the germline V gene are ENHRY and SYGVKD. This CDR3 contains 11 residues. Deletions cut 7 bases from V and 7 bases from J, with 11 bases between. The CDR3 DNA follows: TGTGCCATCAACGAAGGAGAAGAGCAGTACTTC. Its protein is CAINEGEEQYF.

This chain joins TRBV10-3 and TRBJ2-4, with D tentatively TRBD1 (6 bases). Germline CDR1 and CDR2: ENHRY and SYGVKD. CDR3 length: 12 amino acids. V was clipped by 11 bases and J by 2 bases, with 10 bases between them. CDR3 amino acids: CASQGSKNIQYF. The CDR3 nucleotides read TGTGCCTCACAGGGTTCCAAAAACATTCAGTACTTC.

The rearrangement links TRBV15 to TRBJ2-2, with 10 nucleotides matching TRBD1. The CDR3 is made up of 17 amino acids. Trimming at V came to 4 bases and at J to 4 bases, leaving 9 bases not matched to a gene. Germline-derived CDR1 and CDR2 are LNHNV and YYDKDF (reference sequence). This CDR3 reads CATSILRDRGLTGELFF. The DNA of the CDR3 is TGTGCCACCAGCATCCTCAGGGACAGGGGCCTCACCGGGGAGCTGTTTTTT.

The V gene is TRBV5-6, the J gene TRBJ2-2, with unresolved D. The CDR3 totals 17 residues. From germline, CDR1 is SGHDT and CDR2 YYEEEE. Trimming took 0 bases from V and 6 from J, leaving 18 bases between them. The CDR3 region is CASSLGTEILISGELFF. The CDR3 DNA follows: TGTGCCAGCAGCTTGGGTACGGAAATTCTGATTTCCGGGGAGCTGTTTTTT. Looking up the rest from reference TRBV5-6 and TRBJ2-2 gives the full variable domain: DAGVTQSPTHLIKTRGQQVTLRCSPKSGHDTVSWYQQALGQGPQFIFQYYEEEERQRGNFPDRFSGHQFPNYSSELNVNALLLGDSALYLCASSLGTEILISGELFFGEGSRLTVL.